Listed below are T cell receptor beta chains from one sample, sequenced in a study of regulatory T cells in long-lasting Graves disease. One entry per CDR3 protein, called by TCRdb with MiXCR from the multiplex PCR reads. This sample has roughly 420,000 distinct CDR3 sequences, with 15% found just once. The source was peripheral blood mononuclear cells (PBMCs), collected at new diagnosis, from a patient treated with antithyroid drugs. These receptors all come from a female donor with Graves disease. The CDR3 runs from the conserved cysteine through the conserved F or W. A D gene is named only where the DNA matches it firmly. Expanded clones get a size class; other rows say once, few or many, or leave the size out.

v_call	j_call	d_call	clone_size	cdr3_nt	cdr3_aa
TRBV24-1	TRBJ2-3	NA	many	TGTGCCACCAGTGGGGGGTCCTCAGATACGCAGTATTTT	CATSGGSSDTQYF
TRBV11-1	TRBJ2-5	NA	many	TGTGCCAGCAGCAGACAGACACAAGAGACCCAGTACTTC	CASSRQTQETQYF
TRBV2	TRBJ1-2	TRBD1	many	TGTGCCAGCAGTGACGCCGGGACAGGGGTCGCGGGTGGCTACACCTTC	CASSDAGTGVAGGYTF
TRBV3-1	TRBJ2-3	NA	many	TGTGCCAGCAGCCAAGTGGCAGATACGCAGTATTTT	CASSQVADTQYF
TRBV20-1	TRBJ2-6	NA	many	TGCAGTGCTAGACCTCCCGACAGCTCTGGGGCCAACGTCCTGACTTTC	CSARPPDSSGANVLTF
TRBV9	TRBJ2-2	NA	many	TGTGCCAGCAGCGAGAGCCCCAGGGGAATGAACACCGGGGAGCTGTTTTTT	CASSESPRGMNTGELFF
TRBV7-2	TRBJ2-7	TRBD2	many	TGTGCCAGCAGCTTCCTAGCGGGAGGGCGCGAGCAGTACTTC	CASSFLAGGREQYF
TRBV27	TRBJ2-1	NA	many	TGTGCCAGCAGTGATTTATGGCGGGAAGAGCAGTTCTTC	CASSDLWREEQFF
TRBV10-3	TRBJ1-4	NA	few	TGTGCCATCAGTGAGTCTCTGGGAGAAGAAAAACTGTTTTTT	CAISESLGEEKLFF
TRBV6-1	TRBJ1-1	NA	few	TGTGCCAGCAGAATCCCCGACAGGCAGAACACTGAAGCTCTCTTT	CASRIPDRQNTEALF
TRBV7-2	TRBJ2-1	TRBD2	NA	TGTGCCTGCAGCCTCGCCGGGACTAGCGGCTACAATGAGCAGTTCTTC	CACSLAGTSGYNEQFF
TRBV5-1	TRBJ1-2	TRBD1	many	TGCGCCAGCAGCGGAACCCCGGGACAGCAAGATACTAACTATGGCTACACCTTC	CASSGTPGQQDTNYGYTF
TRBV11-3	TRBJ1-3	TRBD1	many	TGTGCCAGCAGCTTGCCAGGGGGCGCAGATGGAAACACCATATATTTT	CASSLPGGADGNTIYF
TRBV12-3/TRBV12-4	TRBJ2-1	NA	NA	TGTGCCAGCAGTTTAGGGCTAGCCACCCATGAGCAGTTCTTC	CASSLGLATHEQFF
TRBV7-2	TRBJ2-1	NA	NA	TGTGCCAGCAGCCGGGGCTCCGGCTCCTACAATGAGCAGTTCTTC	CASSRGSGSYNEQFF
TRBV20-1	TRBJ2-1	NA	few	TGCAGTGCCTCCCGAAGGCGGATCTCCTACAATGAGCAGTTCTTC	CSASRRRISYNEQFF
TRBV18	TRBJ2-1	TRBD1	many	TGTGCCAGCTCACCACGGGACAGCCGAAGTGAGCAGTTCTTC	CASSPRDSRSEQFF
TRBV15	TRBJ2-7	NA	many	TGTGCCACCAGCGGACCTCGCCGGGGCAACCCCTACGAGCAGTACTTC	CATSGPRRGNPYEQYF
TRBV7-9	TRBJ1-4	TRBD1	NA	TGTGCCAGCAGCCCGTCCCGGGACAGGGATCCTAATGAAAAACTGTTTTTT	CASSPSRDRDPNEKLFF
TRBV25-1	TRBJ2-1	TRBD1	few	TGTGCCAGCAGCTTCACAGGGGATAGGGGAAATGAGCAGTTCTTC	CASSFTGDRGNEQFF
TRBV7-2	TRBJ2-6	TRBD1	many	TGTGCCAGCAGCTTATGGTCCAGGGGGCGGTTCGGCGTCCTGACTTTC	CASSLWSRGRFGVLTF
TRBV7-8	TRBJ2-7	TRBD1	many	TGTGCCAGCAGCTTAGGACAGGGGTGGTACGAGCAGTACTTC	CASSLGQGWYEQYF
TRBV19	TRBJ1-6	NA	once	TGTGCCAGTAGTATCCTTCTGAGCTCCTATAATTCACCCCTCCACTTT	CASSILLSSYNSPLHF
TRBV2	TRBJ2-7	TRBD1	many	TGTGCCAGCAGTGGACAGGGTGAATACGAGCAGTACTTC	CASSGQGEYEQYF
TRBV20-1	TRBJ1-6	NA	many	TGCAGTGTTCTGCCGTTTCCCCAGGACTACTCCTATAATTCACCCCTCCACTTT	CSVLPFPQDYSYNSPLHF
TRBV6-4	TRBJ1-1	NA	many	TGTGCCAGCAGTGTGGACCACACGAACACTGAAGCTTTCTTT	CASSVDHTNTEAFF
TRBV15	TRBJ1-6	NA	few	TGTGCCACCAGCAGAGATTACAGCGAAGCCCTCCACTTT	CATSRDYSEALHF
TRBV12-3/TRBV12-4	TRBJ2-7	NA	many	TGTGCCAGCAGTTTAAGCCAGGTTAGCTCCTACGAGCAGTACTTC	CASSLSQVSSYEQYF